A selection of T cell receptor beta chains follows, all from one sample in a study of cytomegalovirus exposure and HLA in healthy donors. Profiled with immunoSEQ multiplex PCR; TCRdb holds only in-frame clones, not every one. The sample includes a few hundred thousand clones, roughly 89% of them seen just once. The source material was PBMCs. The receptor source for this set is a woman under 30 in good health and CMV-seronegative. Each CDR3 is given with its conserved first and last residue. The order of the fields is clone size, J gene, D gene, V gene, CDR3 protein, CDR3 DNA. A D gene is named only where the DNA matches it firmly. Clone sizes are given selectively: once, few, many, or a class where the clone is expanded.

>-|TRBJ2-3|TRBD1|TRBV7-9
CASSLGGQGADTQYF
TGTGCCAGCAGCTTAGGGGGACAGGGGGCAGATACGCAGTATTTT
>-|TRBJ1-6|-|TRBV6-5
CASSYQERRSPLHF
TGTGCCAGCAGTTACCAGGAACGGCGTTCACCCCTCCACTTT
>-|TRBJ2-1|-|TRBV6-5
CASSPGVLVYNEQFF
TGTGCCAGCAGTCCAGGGGTATTGGTTTACAATGAGCAGTTCTTC
>-|TRBJ1-2|-|TRBV29-1
CSVEGSGDGYTF
TGCAGCGTTGAGGGTTCAGGGGATGGCTACACCTTC
>-|TRBJ2-6|-|TRBV18
CASSPRGIPGANVLTF
TGTGCCAGCTCACCGAGGGGGATACCTGGGGCCAACGTCCTGACTTTC
>-|TRBJ2-3|-|TRBV10-3
CAIGRPDTQYF
TGTGCCATCGGGCGTCCAGATACGCAGTATTTT
>-|TRBJ2-7|-|TRBV5-6
CASSLNYEQYF
TGTGCCAGCAGCCTTAACTACGAGCAGTACTTC
>once|TRBJ1-1|TRBD1|TRBV5-6
CASSPGTGRFNTEAFF
TGTGCCAGCAGCCCGGGGACAGGGAGGTTTAACACTGAAGCTTTCTTT
>few|TRBJ2-5|TRBD2|TRBV6-4
CASSEGSSGGQETQYF
TGTGCCAGCAGTGAAGGGTCTAGCGGGGGCCAAGAGACCCAGTACTTC
>-|TRBJ2-5|-|TRBV19
CASSMGYRKETQYF
TGTGCCAGTAGTATGGGCTACAGGAAAGAGACCCAGTACTTC
>-|TRBJ1-2|TRBD1|TRBV5-5
CASSSGTVNYGYTF
TGTGCCAGCAGCTCCGGGACAGTTAACTATGGCTACACCTTC
>-|TRBJ1-5|-|TRBV18
CASSPFQGFEDQPQHF
TGTGCCAGCTCACCTTTTCAGGGATTTGAGGATCAGCCCCAGCATTTT
>once|TRBJ2-1|-|TRBV20-1
CSAHSFEQFF
TGCAGTGCCCATAGTTTTGAGCAGTTCTTC
>-|TRBJ2-3|-|TRBV11-1
CASSRGAGHTDTQYF
TGTGCCAGCAGTCGTGGGGCAGGGCACACAGATACGCAGTATTTT
>-|TRBJ1-2|-|TRBV4-1
CASSQGTSNYGYTF
TGCGCCAGCAGCCAAGGGACATCTAACTATGGCTACACCTTC
>once|TRBJ1-4|-|TRBV6-6
CASSYYRGDEKLFF
TGTGCCAGCAGTTACTACCGCGGCGACGAAAAACTGTTTTTT
>-|TRBJ1-5|-|TRBV6-6
CASSPTRTDQPQHF
TGTGCCAGCAGCCCAACCCGCACTGATCAGCCCCAGCATTTT
>-|TRBJ2-5|-|TRBV29-1
CSVGSVQETQYF
TGCAGCGTTGGGTCAGTCCAAGAGACCCAGTACTTC
>-|TRBJ2-7|TRBD2|TRBV7-2
CASSLIGGGAAQYF
TGTGCCAGCAGCTTAATTGGCGGGGGGGCCGCGCAGTACTTC
>-|TRBJ2-5|TRBD2|TRBV9
CASSDRGVASVETQYF
TGTGCCAGCAGCGATCGGGGGGTTGCGTCCGTGGAGACCCAGTACTTC
>-|TRBJ2-5|-|TRBV10-3
CATADYFSQTQYF
TGTGCCACCGCGGACTATTTCTCGCAGACCCAGTACTTC
>-|TRBJ2-1|TRBD1|TRBV18
CASSPPGTGGFDEQFF
TGTGCCAGCTCACCACCCGGGACAGGGGGTTTCGATGAGCAGTTCTTC
>-|TRBJ2-1|-|TRBV4-3
CASSQDRSSYNEQFF
TGCGCCAGCAGCCAAGACAGATCGTCCTACAATGAGCAGTTCTTC
>-|TRBJ1-1|-|TRBV5-6
CASRETGYTEAFF
TGTGCCAGCAGGGAAACAGGGTACACTGAAGCTTTCTTT
>-|TRBJ2-7|-|TRBV5-8
CASSLEGGGVKYEQYF
TGTGCCAGCAGCTTGGAGGGCGGGGGCGTTAAATACGAGCAGTACTTC
>-|TRBJ1-3|-|TRBV2
CASSDLSGNTIYF
TGTGCCAGCAGTGATCTCTCCGGAAACACCATATATTTT
>-|TRBJ2-1|TRBD2|TRBV7-2
CASSLFNTGEGEQFF
TGTGCCAGCAGCTTATTCAATACGGGGGAGGGAGAGCAGTTCTTC
>-|TRBJ2-3|-|TRBV18
CASSLLRTDTQYF
TGTGCCAGCTCACTCCTCCGCACAGATACGCAGTATTTT
>-|TRBJ2-3|-|TRBV5-1
CASMRASTDTQYF
TGCGCCAGCATGCGTGCTAGCACAGATACGCAGTATTTT
>-|TRBJ1-4|TRBD1|TRBV6-5
CASSYGGTGRGKLFF
TGTGCCAGCAGTTACGGTGGGACAGGGCGCGGAAAACTGTTTTTT
>-|TRBJ2-1|TRBD1|TRBV5-1
CASKQGVGNEQFF
TGCGCCAGCAAACAGGGGGTGGGTAATGAGCAGTTCTTC
>-|TRBJ2-5|-|TRBV7-2
CASSPLETQYF
TGTGCCAGCAGCCCCCTCGAGACCCAGTACTTC